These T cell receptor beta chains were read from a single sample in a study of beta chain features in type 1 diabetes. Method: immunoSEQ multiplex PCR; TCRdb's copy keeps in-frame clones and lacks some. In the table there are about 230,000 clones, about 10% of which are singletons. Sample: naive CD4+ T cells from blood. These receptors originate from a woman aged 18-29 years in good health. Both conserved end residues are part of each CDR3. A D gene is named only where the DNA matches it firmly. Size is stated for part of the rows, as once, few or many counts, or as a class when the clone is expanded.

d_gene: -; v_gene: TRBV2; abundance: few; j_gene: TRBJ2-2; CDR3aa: CASSEGASGELFF; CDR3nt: TGTGCCAGCAGTGAAGGAGCGTCGGGGGAGCTGTTTTTT
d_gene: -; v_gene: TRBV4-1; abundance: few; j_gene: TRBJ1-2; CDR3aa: CASRQAGSTNYGYTF; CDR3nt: TGCGCCAGCAGGCAAGCAGGGTCGACGAACTATGGCTACACCTTC
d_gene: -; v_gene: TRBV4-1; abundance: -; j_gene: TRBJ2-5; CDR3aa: CASSQVLAREETQYF; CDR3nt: TGCGCCAGCAGCCAGGTTCTAGCGAGAGAAGAGACCCAGTACTTC
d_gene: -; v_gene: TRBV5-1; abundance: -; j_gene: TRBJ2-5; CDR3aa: CASSLAGRETQYF; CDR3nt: TGCGCCAGCAGCTTGGCAGGGCGAGAGACCCAGTACTTC
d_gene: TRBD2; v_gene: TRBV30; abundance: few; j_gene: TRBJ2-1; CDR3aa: CAWSPDLLAGAHNEQFF; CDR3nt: TGTGCCTGGAGTCCTGATCTCCTAGCGGGAGCCCACAATGAGCAGTTCTTC
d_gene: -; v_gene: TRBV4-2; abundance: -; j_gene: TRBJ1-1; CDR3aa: CASSQAFQLTEAFF; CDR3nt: TGTGCCAGCAGCCAAGCATTCCAACTCACTGAAGCTTTCTTT
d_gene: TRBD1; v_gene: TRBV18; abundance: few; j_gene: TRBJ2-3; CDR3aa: CASSPLGFGTGETDTQYF; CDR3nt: TGTGCCAGCTCACCTCTTGGATTCGGGACAGGGGAAACAGATACGCAGTATTTT
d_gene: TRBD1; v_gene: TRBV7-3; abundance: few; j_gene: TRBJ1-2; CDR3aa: CASSPKPGQADGYTF; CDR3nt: TGTGCCAGCAGCCCTAAACCGGGACAGGCCGATGGCTACACCTTC
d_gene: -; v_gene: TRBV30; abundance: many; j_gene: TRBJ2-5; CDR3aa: CAWRQQETQYF; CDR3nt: TGTGCCTGGAGGCAGCAAGAGACCCAGTACTTC
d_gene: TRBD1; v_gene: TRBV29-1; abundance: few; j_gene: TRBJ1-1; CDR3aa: CSVRGQGSEAFF; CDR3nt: TGCAGCGTTCGAGGACAGGGCTCTGAAGCTTTCTTT
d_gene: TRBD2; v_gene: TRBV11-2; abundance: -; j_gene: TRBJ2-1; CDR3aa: CASSLAETSGRRSYNEQFF; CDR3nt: TGTGCCAGCAGCTTAGCTGAGACTAGCGGGAGGAGGTCCTACAATGAGCAGTTCTTC
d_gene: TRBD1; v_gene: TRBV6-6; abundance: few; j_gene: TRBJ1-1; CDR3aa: CASRGSGTAEAFF; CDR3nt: TGTGCCAGCAGGGGGTCCGGGACAGCCGAAGCTTTCTTT
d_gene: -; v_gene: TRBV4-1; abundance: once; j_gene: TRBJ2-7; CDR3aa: CASSQAQFSYEQYF; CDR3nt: TGCGCCAGCAGCCAAGCCCAGTTCTCCTACGAGCAGTACTTC
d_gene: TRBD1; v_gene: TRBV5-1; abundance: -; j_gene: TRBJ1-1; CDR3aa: CASSSFGTGGTEAFF; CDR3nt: TGCGCCAGCAGCTCATTCGGGACAGGGGGCACTGAAGCTTTCTTT
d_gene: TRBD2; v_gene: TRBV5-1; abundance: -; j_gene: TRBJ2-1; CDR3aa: CASSMMTSGSDEQFF; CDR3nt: TGCGCCAGCAGCATGATGACTAGCGGGAGCGATGAGCAGTTCTTC
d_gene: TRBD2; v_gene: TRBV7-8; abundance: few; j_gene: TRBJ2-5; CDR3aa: CASSFSRLAPAGTQYF; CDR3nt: TGTGCCAGCAGCTTCTCCCGACTAGCGCCAGCGGGGACCCAGTACTTC
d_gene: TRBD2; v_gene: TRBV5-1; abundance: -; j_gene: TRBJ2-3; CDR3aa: CASSLELASTDTQYF; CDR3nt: TGCGCCAGCAGCTTGGAACTAGCGAGCACAGATACGCAGTATTTT
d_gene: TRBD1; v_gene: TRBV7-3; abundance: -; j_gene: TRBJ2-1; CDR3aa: CASSPPVGTAYNEQFF; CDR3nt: TGTGCCAGCAGCCCCCCCGTAGGGACAGCCTACAATGAGCAGTTCTTC
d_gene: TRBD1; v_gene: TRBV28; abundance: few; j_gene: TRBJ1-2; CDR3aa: CASNRGPGYTF; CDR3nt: TGTGCCAGCAACAGGGGTCCTGGCTACACCTTC
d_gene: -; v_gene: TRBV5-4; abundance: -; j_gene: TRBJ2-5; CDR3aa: CASSLADRKTQYF; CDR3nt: TGTGCCAGCAGCTTGGCCGACAGAAAGACCCAGTACTTC
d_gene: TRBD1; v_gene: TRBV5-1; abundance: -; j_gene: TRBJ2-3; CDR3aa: CASSIGTATDTQYF; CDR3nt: TGCGCCAGCAGCATCGGGACAGCCACAGATACGCAGTATTTT
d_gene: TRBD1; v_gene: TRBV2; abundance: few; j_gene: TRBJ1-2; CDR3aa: CASSDRGRDYGYTF; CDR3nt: TGTGCCAGCAGTGACAGGGGGCGCGACTATGGCTACACCTTC
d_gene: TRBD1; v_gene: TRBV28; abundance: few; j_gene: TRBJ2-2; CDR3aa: CASSSIKQGMSGELFF; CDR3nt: TGTGCCAGCAGCTCTATCAAACAGGGGATGTCCGGGGAGCTGTTTTTT
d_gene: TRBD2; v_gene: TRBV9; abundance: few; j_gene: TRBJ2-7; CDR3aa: CASSPTGLAGGGSAYEQYF; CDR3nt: TGTGCCAGCAGCCCAACGGGACTAGCGGGAGGGGGTTCGGCCTACGAGCAGTACTTC
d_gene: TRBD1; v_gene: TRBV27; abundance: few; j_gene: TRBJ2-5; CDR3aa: CASTDRDKETQYF; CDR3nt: TGTGCCAGCACAGACAGGGACAAAGAGACCCAGTACTTC
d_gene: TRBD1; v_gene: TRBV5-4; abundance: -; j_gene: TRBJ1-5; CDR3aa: CASSSGQVDQPQHF; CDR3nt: TGTGCCAGCAGCTCGGGACAGGTGGACCAGCCCCAGCATTTT
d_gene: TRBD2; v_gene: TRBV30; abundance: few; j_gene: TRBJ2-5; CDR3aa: CAFSSGGATYQETQYF; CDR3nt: TGTGCCTTTAGTAGCGGGGGGGCAACGTACCAAGAGACCCAGTACTTC
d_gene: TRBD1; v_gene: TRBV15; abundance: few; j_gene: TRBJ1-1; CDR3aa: CATSRTGATEAFF; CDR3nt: TGTGCCACCAGCAGGACAGGGGCCACTGAAGCTTTCTTT